This record covers a single T cell receptor beta chain. What it recognizes is unknown. It was healthy bone marrow donors who served as donors. These data belong to a study of cytomegalovirus exposure and HLA in healthy donors. Broader study findings: In an earlier analysis, productive rearrangement rates for most beta V segments clustered near 90% or 30%.

PCR used 60 Vbeta primers and 13 Jbeta primers. TCRdb's table, derived via immunoSEQ multiplex PCR, lists solely in-frame clones and lacks some. There are 140,000 to 150,000 clones in the sample; around three quarters occur only once, and approximately 1.6% lies in the top ten. Germline-derived CDR1 and CDR2 are SNHLY and FYNNEI. This CDR3 has 13 amino acids. The V gene lost 7 bases and the J gene lost 3 bases, with 12 bases spanning the gap. Sequenced: PBMCs. This sequence joins TRBV2 and TRBJ1-1, with D tentatively TRBD1 (5 bases). The TCR was taken from a woman in her forties in good health and CMV-seronegative. CDR3 residues: CASTWDSDTEAFF. DNA for the CDR3: TGTGCCAGCACCTGGGACTCGGACACTGAAGCTTTCTTT.